The 19 T cell receptor beta chains given below trace back to one sample, sequenced in a study of tumor-infiltrating lymphocytes in primary liver carcinoma. Unsorted bulk tissue (about 20-32 mg) underwent RNA and DNA co-extraction. Using a constant-region primer together with ProtoScript II reverse transcriptase, TCR beta cDNA was made from roughly 500 ng of total RNA. Libraries for TCR beta were built through three nested multiplex PCR rounds, which together made up a slightly modified ARM-PCR procedure. TRBV1-TRBV30 forward and Cbeta reverse primers drove the first two roughly 10-cycle rounds. TCRdb re-called the multiplex PCR reads with MiXCR, one entry per CDR3 protein. This sample yields about 54,000 distinct CDR3 sequences, of which 60% to 75% are seen a single time; around 23% belongs to the top ten. The sample comprised liver tumor tissue from sampling region 2. As for subset: tumor region T2, inferior pole. Receptors were obtained from a man aged 40-49 years with primary liver carcinoma and hepatitis B virus infection.

A remark on this clonotype: Given the absence of the conserved phenylalanine or tryptophan at the CDR3 end, a read error is likely. The genes are TRBV10-3 and TRBJ2-5; 9 bases match TRBD1. The CDR3 consists of 15 residues. The germline gives CDR1 ENHRY, CDR2 SYGVKD. The CDR3 DNA reads TGTACCATCAGTGAGCTGAACAGGGGGCGTCGGACCCAGTACTTA. Amino acid sequence: CTISELNRGRRTQYL.

On this clonotype itself: At one end the junction does not follow the germline gene, possibly because of a read error. The gene calls are TRBV11-1 and TRBJ1-3; no firm D call. Germline CDR1 and CDR2: SGHAT and FQDESV (reference sequence). This CDR3 comprises 13 residues. The DNA of the CDR3 is TGTGCCTGCAGCCTGGGAGCTGGAAACACCATATATTTT. Translated: CACSLGAGNTIYF.

The chain links TRBV11-1 to TRBJ2-1; D not resolved. From germline, CDR1 is SGHAT and CDR2 FQDESV (reference sequence). V lost 3 bases and J 7 bases, leaving 22 bases between the germline ends. The CDR3 sequence is 17 residues long. CDR3 sequence (DNA): TGTGCCAGCAGCTTTAGGTCTCAGATATCCCTTGTGAATGAGCAGTTCTTC. It yields the protein CASSFRSQISLVNEQFF.

With respect to this clonotype: This may arise from a read error, as a much more abundant clone is one base away. The chain couples TRBV6-1 to TRBJ1-1; D remains unclear. The CDR3 runs 13 residues. Germline CDR1 and CDR2: MNHNS and SASEGT. The DNA of the CDR3 is TGTACCAGCAGTGAACTACAAAACACTGAAGCTTTCTTT. This gives the protein CTSSELQNTEAFF.

This clonotype was counted only a few times. A read error may produce the germline difference seen at one junction end. The CDR3 nucleotides are TGTGTCAGCAGTTTGACAGGGGATCCTAATTCACCTCTCCACTTT. Translated, it gives CVSSLTGDPNSPLHF. V is TRBV6-5 and J is TRBJ1-6, with TRBD1 matching over 8 bases. From germline, CDR1 is MNHEY and CDR2 SVGAGI. The CDR3 loop spans 15 amino acids.

Worth noting for this clonotype: Sequence at one end of the junction differs from germline and may be a read error. This chain joins TRBV11-1 and TRBJ2-1; 14 bases map to TRBD2. CDR3 size: 17 residues. Germline CDR1 is SGHAT and CDR2 is FQDESV (reference sequence). CDR3 protein: CAGSLGLAGEVDIEQFF. The DNA of the CDR3 is TGTGCCGGCAGCCTGGGACTAGCGGGAGAAGTTGACATTGAACAGTTCTTC.

Turning to this clonotype: The missing conserved phenylalanine or tryptophan at the end of this CDR3 makes a read error likely. The chain employs TRBV29-1 and TRBJ1-2; 9 nucleotides line up with TRBD1. This CDR3 is built from 15 residues. CDR1 and CDR2 from the germline V gene are SQVTM and ANQGSEA. CDR3 bases: TGTAGCGTCGCGGACAGGGGCAGTATCATAGGGGGCTACACCCTC. Translated, it gives CSVADRGSIIGGYTL.

Comment on this clonotype: Given a much more abundant clone one base away, this may be a read error. The chain employs TRBV21-1 and TRBJ2-7; the DNA was not used to check the table's D call, TRBD1. TRBV21-1 is flagged as a pseudogene. The CDR3 totals 16 residues. The CDR3: CASSSAMHRTLGEQYF. In DNA, the CDR3 is TGTGCCAGCAGCAGCGCCATGCACAGGACGCTTGGGGAGCAGTACTTC.

This clonotype was detected once. Lacking the conserved final phenylalanine or tryptophan, this CDR3 likely reflects a read error. This sequence joins TRBV11-2 and TRBJ2-1; D ambiguous. Germline values: CDR1 SGHAT, CDR2 FQNNGV. This CDR3 spans 13 amino acids. Written as DNA, the CDR3 is TGTGCCGGCAGCTTAGATGATGCCTATGAGCAGTTCTTA. It translates to CAGSLDDAYEQFL.

Points on this clonotype: A much larger clone sits a single nucleotide away, making a read error possible. This rearrangement joins TRBV10-3 to TRBJ1-1; D remains ambiguous. V lost 4 bases, J lost 10 bases, and 22 bases lay in between. The CDR3 contains 15 residues. Looked up from germline, CDR1 is ENHRY and CDR2 is SYGVKD. This CDR3 is CAISGTSGGRERAFF. As DNA, the CDR3 is TGTGCCATCAGTGGTACCTCGGGCGGGCGGGAGAGAGCTTTCTTT.

Concerning this clonotype: Because it lacks the conserved phenylalanine or tryptophan at the end, this CDR3 is likely a read error. V and J are TRBV29-1 and TRBJ2-7; 7 positions match TRBD1. Germline loops: CDR1 SQVTM, CDR2 ANQGSEA. The CDR3 is 16 residues long. CDR3 sequence reads: CNVDLGRQGSSYGQYL. The CDR3 DNA reads as TGCAACGTTGATCTGGGCCGACAGGGATCGAGTTACGGGCAGTACTTA.

This rearrangement joins TRBV12-3 or TRBV12-4 to TRBJ1-2, with D unresolved. The CDR3 has 13 amino acids. V lost 5 bases, J lost 10 bases, and 17 bases lay in between. The CDR3 loop is CASSRDRKADYTF. CDR3 coding DNA: TGTGCCAGCAGTAGAGACCGGAAGGCTGACTACACCTTC.

Note on this clonotype: A much larger clone differs by one base, so this may be a read error. The chain joins TRBV28 to TRBJ2-2; TRBD1 or TRBD2 may be the D gene (5 bases each). The length of the CDR3 is 13 residues. Germline V gene sequence: CDR1 MDHEN, CDR2 SYDVKM. The CDR3 loop reads CASSRQHTGDLFF. The CDR3 bases are TGTGCCAGCAGCCGACAGCACACCGGGGATCTGTTTTTT.

The chain combines TRBV5-1 with TRBJ1-1; D is unresolved. Trimming removed 3 bases at V and 2 bases at J, with 8 bases between. Germline V gives CDR1 SGHRS, CDR2 YFSETQ. This CDR3 comprises 13 residues. Here the CDR3 reads CASSSGVNTEAFF. The CDR3 nucleotides are TGCGCCAGCAGCTCCGGGGTCAACACTGAAGCTTTCTTT.

Note on this clonotype: Germline and junction disagree at one end, which may indicate a read error. The chain uses TRBV12-3 or TRBV12-4 and TRBJ2-7; 9 positions match TRBD1. The CDR3 extends over 13 amino acids. This CDR3 reads CANSSGQGYEQYF. CDR3 DNA sequence: TGTGCCAACAGTTCGGGACAGGGCTACGAGCAGTACTTC.

This clonotype was counted many times. The chain has TRBV28 and TRBJ2-7, with D hard to call. The germline CDR1 and CDR2 sequences are MDHEN and SYDVKM. V lost 3 bases and J 7 bases, leaving 7 bases between the germline ends. CDR3 length: 11 residues. CDR3 nucleotide sequence: TGTGCCAGCAGTTTGAAAAGGGAGCAGTACTTC. Translating gives CASSLKREQYF.

By sample fraction, this clonotype is medium-sized. J is TRBJ2-3 and V is TRBV6-6; TRBD1 matches at 7 bases. Germline V gives CDR1 MNHNY, CDR2 SVGAGI (reference sequence). After removal of 5 bases from V and 0 bases from J, the junction contained 5 bases not matched to a gene. There are 15 residues in the CDR3. The CDR3 region has the DNA TGTGCCAGCAGTCATCACAGGGGAAGCACAGATACGCAGTATTTT. Translated, it gives CASSHHRGSTDTQYF.

This clonotype has just a few counts. The chain uses TRBV11-2 and TRBJ1-1, with no clear D. V was pared by 2 bases and J by 3 bases, with 7 bases between. The CDR3 is made up of 13 amino acids. CDR1 and CDR2 (germline): SGHAT, FQNNGV. The CDR3 spells CASSLSRDTEAFF. In DNA form, the CDR3 reads TGTGCCAGCAGCTTAAGCAGAGACACTGAAGCTTTCTTT.

This clonotype was detected only once. The chain has TRBV29-1 and TRBJ1-2; D unresolved. Trimming removed 0 bases at V and 3 bases at J, with 11 bases between. The germline V gene has CDR1 SQVTM and CDR2 ANQGSEA. The CDR3 loop spans 14 amino acids. CDR3 sequence (DNA): TGCAGCGTTGAAGACATGGGGATCGACTATGGCTACACCTTC. Protein product: CSVEDMGIDYGYTF.